This T cell receptor beta chain was observed in a study of preoperative IRX-2 immunotherapy in early breast cancer (dated by TCRdb to the late 2010s). Library preparation used the immunoSEQ multiplex PCR assay. TCRdb carries this immuneACCESS record with in-frame sequences only. Its versions omit some clonotypes, under half of them owing to an unresolved V gene in the studies checked, with the rest unexplained. The table for this sample lists several thousand clones; approximately 70% of them were counted only once. The top ten clonotypes cover approximately 8.8% of the sample. Sample treatment or condition, as interpreted from the label and publication: preoperative locoregional IRX-2 cytokine immunotherapy. The samples were obtained from a phase Ib study in which preoperative, locoregional IRX-2 cytokine immunotherapy intended to prime immune responses was tested. Before surgery, IRX-2 was given to the donors, who were patients with early-stage breast cancer.

Points on this clone: The antigen it recognizes is unknown. No much larger clone is present one base from it, and per-base qualities are unavailable.

The germline ends are 18 bases apart after V is trimmed by 3 bases and J by 2 bases. The CDR3 runs 17 residues from the cysteine to the phenylalanine. Only the CDR3 part of the read is kept: 51 bases, read in frame from the first base. In the germline V gene, CDR1 corresponds to SNHLY and CDR2 to FYNNEI. Sequences were derived from tumor tissue, sampled before IRX-2 immunotherapy. The sequence was collected from a human donor with breast cancer. The V and J segments used are TRBV2 and TRBJ2-3, with the D assignment possibly TRBD1 or TRBD2, given 5 matching bases for each. The CDR3 has the sequence CASSEAREGINTDTQYF. The base sequence is TGTGCCAGCAGTGAGGCGCGAGAGGGGATTAACACAGATACGCAGTATTTT. Supplemented by the reference TRBV2 and TRBJ2-3 proteins around the CDR3, the complete variable domain is EPEVTQTPSHQVTQMGQEVILRCVPISNHLYFYWYRQILGQKVEFLVSFYNNEISEKSEIFDDQFSVERPDGSNFTLKIRSTKLEDSAMYFCASSEAREGINTDTQYFGPGTRLTVL.